The 28 T cell receptor beta chains given below trace back to one sample, sequenced in a study of CD8+CD57+ T cells in acquired aplastic anemia. Investigators profiled TCR beta VDJ and CDR3 from genomic DNA template. MiXCR, run by TCRdb on the reads, gives a single entry per CDR3 protein. This table has more than 150,000 distinct CDR3 sequences, about half appearing once. The authors sequenced patients whose flow cytometry had shown CD8+CD57+ cell expansion. Sequencing was done on a sample of sorted CD4+, CD8+, or CD8+CD57+ T cells (not recorded which) from PBMCs. These receptors were taken from a human donor with aplastic anemia.

This clonotype came up many times. The V gene is TRBV20-1, the J gene TRBJ2-6; D is possibly TRBD1 or TRBD2 (5 bases each). Germline V gene data show CDR1 as DFQATT and CDR2 as SNEGSKA (reference sequence). There are 15 residues in the CDR3. V lost 3 bases, J lost 0 bases, and 9 bases lay in between. The CDR3 sequence is CSARRGSSGANVLTF. CDR3 DNA: TGCAGTGCTAGGAGGGGAAGCTCTGGGGCCAACGTCCTGACTTTC.

This clonotype came up a few times. The chain links TRBV7-9 to TRBJ1-2; 7 nucleotides line up with TRBD1. Germline-derived CDR1 and CDR2 are SEHNR and FQNEAQ (reference sequence). CDR3 length: 14 residues. With V trimmed by 5 bases and J by 8 bases, 11 bases remained unmatched. The CDR3 nucleotides are TGTGCCAGCAGCATCACAGGGGAAGGATACGGCTACACCTTC. This translates into CASSITGEGYGYTF.

This clonotype was recorded a few times. The chain combines TRBV24-1 with TRBJ1-2; D possibly corresponds to TRBD1 (5 bases). The CDR3 totals 11 residues. V lost 4 bases and J 8 bases, leaving 7 bases between the germline ends. In germline, CDR1 is KGHDR, CDR2 SFDVKD. The CDR3 protein is CATSERGGYTF. CDR3 nucleotide sequence: TGTGCCACCAGTGAGCGGGGGGGCTACACCTTC.

The chain has TRBV10-3 and TRBJ1-4, with D possibly matching TRBD1 (6 bases). V dropped 3 bases and J dropped 5 bases, with 10 bases sitting between them. CDR1 is ENHRY and CDR2 is SYGVKD in the germline V gene. The CDR3 totals 14 residues. CDR3: CAISDRTVNEKLFF. In nucleotides, the CDR3 is TGTGCCATCAGTGACCGGACAGTAAATGAAAAACTGTTTTTT.

This clonotype has more than one count but fewer than ten. The rearrangement uses TRBV2 and TRBJ2-7; the match to TRBD2 covers 14 bases. V lost 4 bases, J lost 4 bases, and 3 bases stayed unmatched. The germline V gene encodes CDR1 SNHLY and CDR2 FYNNEI. CDR3 size: 15 residues. CDR3 sequence (DNA): TGTGCCAGCAGTGGGACTAGCGGGGGGTTATACGAGCAGTACTTC. It codes for CASSGTSGGLYEQYF.

This chain uses TRBV20-1 with TRBJ2-2; no definite D call. Trimming took 2 bases from V and 4 from J, leaving 14 bases between them. Per germline, CDR1 DFQATT and CDR2 SNEGSKA (reference sequence). The CDR3 runs 15 residues. The CDR3 protein is CSARSPETLTGELFF. The CDR3 DNA reads TGCAGTGCTAGAAGCCCCGAGACGCTCACCGGGGAGCTGTTTTTT.

This clonotype appeared many times. This chain connects TRBV11-2 to TRBJ2-1; D possibly uses TRBD1 or TRBD2 (5 bases each). The germline V gene has CDR1 SGHAT and CDR2 FQNNGV. CDR3 length: 11 amino acids. The V end lost 4 bases, the J end lost 12 bases, and 10 bases lay between the germline ends. For the CDR3, the DNA is TGTGCCAGCAGCTACGAGGGGTCGCAGTTCTTC. It is translated as CASSYEGSQFF.

This clonotype was counted a few times. This sequence joins TRBV4-1 and TRBJ1-1; D unresolved. Trimming stripped 2 bases from V and 4 bases from J, with 8 bases between. Germline assignment: CDR1 MGHRA and CDR2 YSYEKL. The CDR3 has 13 residues. CDR3 in DNA: TGCGCCAGCAGCCAACAGTTAGGCACTGAAGCTTTCTTT. As protein: CASSQQLGTEAFF.

V gene TRBV2 combines with J gene TRBJ1-1, with D unresolved. CDR3 length: 13 amino acids. The ends were cut back, 3 bases at V and 10 bases at J, with 15 bases in the middle. Germline V gene sequence: CDR1 SNHLY, CDR2 FYNNEI. CDR3 bases: TGTGCCAGCAGTGAGGTTCAGCCGGTGGGAGCTTTCTTT. Translated, it gives CASSEVQPVGAFF.

This clonotype was counted many times. The chain has TRBV11-1 and TRBJ2-3, with 13 positions matching TRBD2. CDR3 length: 15 residues. CDR1 and CDR2 from the germline V gene are SGHAT and FQDESV (reference sequence). Losses at the gene ends were 4 bases for V and 5 bases for J; bases not matched to a gene: 3. CDR3 sequence: CASSWTSGGGDTQYF. CDR3 DNA sequence: TGTGCCAGCAGCTGGACTAGCGGGGGAGGAGATACGCAGTATTTT.

A remark on this clonotype: Given the absence of the conserved phenylalanine or tryptophan at the CDR3 end, a read error is likely. No DNA is shown, since the ends of the CDR3 on it are uncertain; the CDR3 is the one TCRdb lists. The CDR3 sequence: CASSMYGS. The genes are TRBV19 and TRBJ1-6. A total of 8 residues make up the CDR3, ends included. The germline gives CDR1 LNHDA, CDR2 SQIVND (reference sequence).

The chain has TRBV10-3 and TRBJ2-7, with 8 bases identical to TRBD1. Germline-derived CDR1 and CDR2 are ENHRY and SYGVKD. The trim removed 7 bases at V and 3 bases at J, leaving 11 bases unmatched. This CDR3 has 15 amino acids. CDR3 in amino acids: CAIKRSGGADYEQYF. CDR3 nucleotides: TGTGCCATCAAGAGGTCAGGGGGCGCCGACTACGAGCAGTACTTC.

This clonotype has a handful of counts. The chain joins TRBV5-8 to TRBJ1-4, with 7 bases that match TRBD1. The ends lost 4 bases at V and 4 bases at J; junction bases unmatched: 7. In germline, CDR1 is SGHTS, CDR2 YDEGEE. The CDR3 sequence is 15 residues long. CDR3 amino acids: CASSLPTGSNEKLFF. The CDR3 DNA sequence: TGTGCCAGCAGCCTCCCGACAGGGAGTAATGAAAAACTGTTTTTT.

This chain joins TRBV7-9 and TRBJ1-1; TRBD1 agrees at 8 bases. This CDR3 is 14 amino acids long. V dropped 3 bases and J dropped 12; count of bases not matched to a gene: 12. Germline lookup yields CDR1 SEHNR and CDR2 FQNEAQ (reference sequence). This CDR3 is CASSFVGTGVLTFF. CDR3 DNA: TGTGCCAGCAGCTTCGTCGGGACAGGTGTTCTGACTTTCTTT.

This clonotype was seen just once. The chain joins TRBV19 to TRBJ1-5; D is uncertain. The CDR3 loop spans 15 amino acids. V dropped 10 bases and J dropped 5 bases, with 21 bases sitting between them. Germline CDR1 and CDR2: LNHDA and SQIVND (reference sequence). The CDR3 coding sequence is TGTGCCACCCACGGCGGGCAGGAACAATATCAGCCCCAGCATTTT. The encoded protein is CATHGGQEQYQPQHF. Filled out from reference TRBV19 and TRBJ1-5, the complete variable domain reads DGGITQSPKYLFRKEGQNVTLSCEQNLNHDAMYWYRQDPGQGLRLIYYSQIVNDFQKGDIAEGYSVSREKKESFPLTVTSAQKNPTAFYLCATHGGQEQYQPQHFGDGTRLSIL.

Ten or more counts support this clonotype. The gene calls are TRBV5-5 and TRBJ2-5; D gene uncertain. Germline values: CDR1 SGHKS, CDR2 YYEKEE (reference sequence). V was shortened by 1 base and J by 5 bases, with 12 bases between the two germline ends. The CDR3 consists of 14 residues. The CDR3 sequence is CASSLHGSSETQYF. Written as DNA, the CDR3 is TGTGCCAGCAGCTTGCACGGTAGCTCTGAGACCCAGTACTTC.

The sample holds one count of this clonotype. The rearrangement links TRBV9 to TRBJ2-1, with no clear D. Germline-derived CDR1 and CDR2 are SGDLS and YYNGEE. CDR3 length: 13 amino acids. V was clipped by 2 bases and J by 2 bases, with 5 bases between them. The CDR3 reads CASSVATYNEQFF. For the CDR3, the DNA is TGTGCCAGCAGCGTGGCGACCTACAATGAGCAGTTCTTC.

This clonotype was observed at least ten times. The chain has TRBV5-1 and TRBJ2-1; 7 nucleotides match TRBD2. V lost 4 bases, J lost 0 bases, and 4 bases stayed unmatched. The CDR3 loop spans 15 amino acids. The germline V gene has CDR1 SGHRS and CDR2 YFSETQ. This chain's CDR3 is CASSGGGSSYNEQFF. The DNA for the CDR3 is TGCGCCAGCAGCGGGGGGGGGAGCTCCTACAATGAGCAGTTCTTC.

CDR3 residues: CAISPSQGDEPFF. The CDR3 region has the DNA TGTGCCATCAGTCCGTCCCAGGGAGACGAACCTTTCTTT. The chain carries TRBV10-3 and TRBJ1-1; maybe TRBD1 (5 bases). With 5 bases removed from V and 12 bases from J, the gap between germline ends came to 19 bases. Per germline, CDR1 ENHRY and CDR2 SYGVKD. The CDR3 length is 13 residues.

The rearrangement uses TRBV19 and TRBJ2-5; no clear D gene. Germline lookup yields CDR1 LNHDA and CDR2 SQIVND (reference sequence). The V and J ends lost 4 bases and 0 bases respectively, with 9 bases between them. The CDR3 is made up of 14 amino acids. Written as DNA, the CDR3 is TGTGCCAGTAGTAGCGTCTCCTACCAAGAGACCCAGTACTTC. Protein sequence: CASSSVSYQETQYF.

The genes are TRBV2 and TRBJ2-1; 9 bases map to TRBD1. V shed 4 bases, J shed 9 bases, and the junction held 13 bases outside the gene matches. The germline V gene encodes CDR1 SNHLY and CDR2 FYNNEI. The CDR3 is 16 residues long. This CDR3 is CASSGKGTGSPVEQFF. For the CDR3, the DNA is TGTGCCAGCAGTGGGAAGGGGACAGGGTCTCCTGTTGAGCAGTTCTTC. Filled out from reference TRBV2 and TRBJ2-1, the complete variable domain reads EPEVTQTPSHQVTQMGQEVILRCVPISNHLYFYWYRQILGQKVEFLVSFYNNEISEKSEIFDDQFSVERPDGSNFTLKIRSTKLEDSAMYFCASSGKGTGSPVEQFFGPGTRLTVL.

This chain connects TRBV9 to TRBJ2-7; D perhaps matches TRBD2 (6 bases). V lost 3 bases, J lost 3 bases, and 16 bases lay in between. In germline, CDR1 is SGDLS, CDR2 YYNGEE. The CDR3 consists of 15 residues. Written as DNA, the CDR3 is TGTGCCAGCAGCGCCGGGACTTGGGGCAGCTACGAGCAGTACTTC. This sequence encodes CASSAGTWGSYEQYF.

The chain combines TRBV5-1 with TRBJ2-3, with TRBD2 matching 8 bases. The CDR3 extends over 14 amino acids. CDR1 SGHRS and CDR2 YFSETQ come from the germline V gene. The CDR3 loop is CARVGRGASGTQYF. The CDR3 region has the DNA TGCGCGAGGGTAGGGCGGGGGGCATCTGGTACGCAGTATTTT.

This clonotype was recorded many times. This rearrangement joins TRBV5-6 to TRBJ2-7; the match to TRBD1 covers 9 bases. The germline V gene has CDR1 SGHDT and CDR2 YYEEEE. The CDR3 is made up of 18 amino acids. V was clipped by 4 bases and J by 1 base; unmatched bases: 15. CDR3 in amino acids: CASSPAPGQGYSSYEQYF. CDR3 coding DNA: TGTGCCAGCAGCCCGGCTCCGGGACAGGGTTATTCTTCCTACGAGCAGTACTTC.

Ten or more counts support this clonotype. Since no conserved phenylalanine or tryptophan closes the CDR3, a read error is the likely cause. The V call is TRBV10-3, the J call TRBJ2-7; D is undetermined. The V and J ends lost 6 bases and 5 bases respectively, with 8 bases between them. The CDR3 length is 11 residues. Germline V lookup: CDR1 ENHRY, CDR2 SYGVKD. DNA of the CDR3: TGTGCCATCAGGACCTCGAACGAGCAGTACCTC. This gives the protein CAIRTSNEQYL.

CDR3 loop: CASSNRRGNTEAFF. The CDR3 DNA reads TGTGCCAGCAGCAACCGAAGGGGCAACACTGAAGCTTTCTTT. The J gene is TRBJ1-1, the V gene TRBV7-8, with a tentative D call TRBD1 (5 bases). The V end was cut by 5 bases, the J end by 2 bases, with 12 bases between. CDR3 length: 14 residues. Germline CDR1 reads SGHVS; CDR2 reads FQNEAQ. The whole variable domain, filled in from reference TRBV7-8 and TRBJ1-1, reads GAGVSQSPRYKVAKRGQDVALRCDPISGHVSLFWYQQALGQGPEFLTYFQNEAQLDKSGLPSDRFFAERPEGSVSTLKIQRTQQEDSAVYLCASSNRRGNTEAFFGQGTRLTVV.

The V gene is TRBV5-5, the J gene TRBJ1-1; 7 nucleotides align to TRBD1. The germline CDR1 and CDR2 sequences are SGHKS and YYEKEE (reference sequence). This CDR3 spans 16 amino acids. V dropped 4 bases and J dropped 4; count of bases not matched to a gene: 13. CDR3 in amino acids: CASSARGGTGATEAFF. In DNA form, the CDR3 reads TGTGCCAGCAGCGCCCGGGGGGGTACAGGGGCCACTGAAGCTTTCTTT.

The chain links TRBV15 to TRBJ2-1; tentatively, D is TRBD1 (5 bases). Per germline, CDR1 LNHNV and CDR2 YYDKDF (reference sequence). The CDR3 sequence is 16 residues long. Trimming took 5 bases from V and 4 from J, leaving 18 bases between them. The CDR3 DNA follows: TGTGCCACCAGCGTAGGACAAGGGGATGGGTACAATGAGCAGTTCTTC. Amino acid sequence: CATSVGQGDGYNEQFF.